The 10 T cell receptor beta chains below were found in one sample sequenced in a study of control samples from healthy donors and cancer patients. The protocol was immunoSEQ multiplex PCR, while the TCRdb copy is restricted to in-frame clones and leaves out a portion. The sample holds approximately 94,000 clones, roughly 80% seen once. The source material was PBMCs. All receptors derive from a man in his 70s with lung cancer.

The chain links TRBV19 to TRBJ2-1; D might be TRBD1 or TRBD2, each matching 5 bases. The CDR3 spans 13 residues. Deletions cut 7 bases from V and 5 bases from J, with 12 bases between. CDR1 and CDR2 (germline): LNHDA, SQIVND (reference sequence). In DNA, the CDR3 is TGTGCCAGTACGGGACCACTACACAATGAGCAGTTCTTC. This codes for CASTGPLHNEQFF.

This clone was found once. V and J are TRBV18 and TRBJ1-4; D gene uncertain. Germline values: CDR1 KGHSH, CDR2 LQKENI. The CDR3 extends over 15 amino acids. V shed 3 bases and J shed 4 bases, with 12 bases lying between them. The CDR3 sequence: CASSPLDGYNEKLFF. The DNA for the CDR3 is TGTGCCAGCTCACCCTTGGATGGATATAATGAAAAACTGTTTTTT.

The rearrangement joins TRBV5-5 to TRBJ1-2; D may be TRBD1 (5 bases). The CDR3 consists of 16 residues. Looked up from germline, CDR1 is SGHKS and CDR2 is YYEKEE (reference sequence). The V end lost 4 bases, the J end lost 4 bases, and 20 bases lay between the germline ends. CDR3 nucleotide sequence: TGTGCCAGCAGCCCCGGGGGAGCGGAGAGGTTCTATGGCTACACCTTC. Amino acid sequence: CASSPGGAERFYGYTF.

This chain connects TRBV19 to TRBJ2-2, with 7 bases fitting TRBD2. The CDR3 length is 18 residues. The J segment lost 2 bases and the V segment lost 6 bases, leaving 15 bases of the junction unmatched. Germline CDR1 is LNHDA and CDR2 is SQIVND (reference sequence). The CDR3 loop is CASRPPPWRGSNTGELFF. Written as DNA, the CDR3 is TGTGCCAGTAGGCCTCCCCCCTGGCGGGGGTCTAACACCGGGGAGCTGTTTTTT.

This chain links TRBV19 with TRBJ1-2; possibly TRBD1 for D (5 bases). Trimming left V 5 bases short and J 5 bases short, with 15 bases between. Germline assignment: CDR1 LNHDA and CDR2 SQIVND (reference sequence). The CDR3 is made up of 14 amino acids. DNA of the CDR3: TGTGCCAGTAGTCCCAGCGGGGGACGGTATGGCTACACCTTC. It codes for CASSPSGGRYGYTF.

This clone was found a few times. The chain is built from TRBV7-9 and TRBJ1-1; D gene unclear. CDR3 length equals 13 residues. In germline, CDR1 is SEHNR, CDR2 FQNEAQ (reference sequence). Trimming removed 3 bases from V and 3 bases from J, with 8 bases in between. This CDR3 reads CASSFQMYTEAFF. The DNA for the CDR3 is TGTGCCAGCAGCTTCCAAATGTACACTGAAGCTTTCTTT.

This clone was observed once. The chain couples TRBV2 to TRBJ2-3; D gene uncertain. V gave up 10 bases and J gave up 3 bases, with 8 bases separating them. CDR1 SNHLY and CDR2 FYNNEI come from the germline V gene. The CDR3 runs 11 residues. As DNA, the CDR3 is TGTGCCATCCTCCGGACAGATACGCAGTATTTT. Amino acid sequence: CAILRTDTQYF.

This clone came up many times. The CDR3 region is CASSEAGDTGQYF. The CDR3, as DNA: TGTGCCAGCAGTGAAGCGGGGGACACCGGCCAGTACTTC. J is TRBJ2-5 and V is TRBV6-1, with D possibly matching TRBD1 (6 bases). Germline V gives CDR1 MNHNS, CDR2 SASEGT. The CDR3 has 13 amino acids. Trimming removed 0 bases at V and 10 bases at J, with 12 bases between.

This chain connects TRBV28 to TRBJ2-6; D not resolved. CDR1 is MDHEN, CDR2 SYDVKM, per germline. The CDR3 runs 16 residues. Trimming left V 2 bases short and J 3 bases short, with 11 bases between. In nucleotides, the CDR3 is TGTGCCAGCAGTTTAACCGGGCTCGGTGGGGCCAACGTCCTGACTTTC. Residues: CASSLTGLGGANVLTF.

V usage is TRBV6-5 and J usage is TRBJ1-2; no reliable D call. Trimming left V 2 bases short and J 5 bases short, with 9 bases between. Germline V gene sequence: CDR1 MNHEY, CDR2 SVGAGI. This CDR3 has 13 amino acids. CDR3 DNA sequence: TGTGCCAGCAGTTACCTTCACCTATATGGCTACACCTTC. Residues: CASSYLHLYGYTF.